The 23 T cell receptor beta chains below all came from one sample that was sequenced in a study of shared clonotypes between healthy human individuals. Some clones are missing from TCRdb's copy, which holds only in-frame ones; the method was immunoSEQ multiplex PCR. The repertoire includes approximately 1.5 million clones, approximately 98.5% of them detected once, and 0.3% to 0.45% sits in the top ten. The sequenced material came from naive CD4+ T cells sorted from blood. Subset specified: CD45RA+ positively selected. The origin of the receptors is a man between 25 and 39 years old in good health.

V is TRBV30 and J is TRBJ1-4, with 9 positions matching TRBD1. The CDR3 length is 13 residues. Unmatched junction bases numbered 2, after V lost 3 bases and J lost 6 bases. Per germline, CDR1 GTSNPN and CDR2 SVGIG (reference sequence). The CDR3: CAWRTGGYEKLFF. The CDR3 region has the DNA TGTGCCTGGAGGACAGGGGGGTATGAAAAACTGTTTTTT.

Details on this clone: Other DNA variants within this sample encode the same CDR3. The V gene is TRBV20-1, the J gene TRBJ2-7; the D is unclear. The CDR3 has 11 residues. Germline V CDR1 and CDR2: DFQATT, SNEGSKA (reference sequence). V shed 0 bases and J shed 6 bases, with 6 bases lying between them. The CDR3 is CSARDRGEQYF. For the CDR3, the DNA is TGCAGTGCTAGAGATCGAGGCGAGCAGTACTTC.

About this clone itself: The sample carries other DNA sequences with the same CDR3. The chain employs TRBV28 and TRBJ1-5; D perhaps matches TRBD1 (6 bases). The germline V gene encodes CDR1 MDHEN and CDR2 SYDVKM. The CDR3 sequence is 12 residues long. V lost 10 bases, J lost 1 base, and 8 bases lay in between. The CDR3 loop is CATTGSNQPQHF. As DNA, the CDR3 is TGTGCCACCACAGGGAGCAATCAGCCCCAGCATTTT.

J is TRBJ2-3 and V is TRBV5-1; 10 bases are shared with TRBD1. Per germline, CDR1 SGHRS and CDR2 YFSETQ. V shed 3 bases and J 6 bases; nucleotides not matched to a gene: 7. The CDR3 length is 15 residues. The CDR3 here is CASSSPGQGIDTQYF. The CDR3 coding sequence is TGCGCCAGCAGCTCCCCGGGACAGGGGATTGATACGCAGTATTTT. Looking up the rest from reference TRBV5-1 and TRBJ2-3 gives the full variable domain: KAGVTQTPRYLIKTRGQQVTLSCSPISGHRSVSWYQQTPGQGLQFLFEYFSETQRNKGNFPGRFSGRQFSNSRSEMNVSTLELGDSALYLCASSSPGQGIDTQYFGPGTRLTVL.

V and J are TRBV2 and TRBJ1-2; D may be TRBD1 (5 bases). CDR1 and CDR2 from the germline V gene are SNHLY and FYNNEI. V dropped 8 bases and J dropped 4 bases, with 17 bases sitting between them. The CDR3 extends over 14 amino acids. CDR3 DNA: TGTGCCAGCCTTCTAGACAGAGCGTTCTATGGCTACACCTTC. It yields the protein CASLLDRAFYGYTF.

To note about this clone: The same CDR3 also results from other DNA sequences found in this sample. The chain is built from TRBV18 and TRBJ2-7; 9 positions agree with TRBD1. The germline gives CDR1 KGHSH, CDR2 LQKENI. CDR3 length equals 15 residues. Losses at the gene ends were 4 bases for V and 0 bases for J; bases not matched to a gene: 4. CDR3 protein: CASSQGTGSSYEQYF. The CDR3 coding sequence is TGTGCCAGCTCACAGGGGACAGGGAGCTCCTACGAGCAGTACTTC.

The rearrangement links TRBV29-1 to TRBJ2-3; no reliable D call. V dropped 8 bases and J dropped 1 base, with 13 bases sitting between them. In germline, CDR1 is SQVTM, CDR2 ANQGSEA. The CDR3 sequence is 13 residues long. CDR3 region: CSWAALRTDTQYF. DNA for the CDR3: TGCAGCTGGGCAGCGCTACGCACAGATACGCAGTATTTT.

The rearrangement uses TRBV2 and TRBJ1-1, with D perhaps TRBD1 (6 bases). The CDR3 runs to 13 residues. V dropped 8 bases and J dropped 5 bases, with 15 bases sitting between them. The germline V gene encodes CDR1 SNHLY and CDR2 FYNNEI. In DNA, the CDR3 is TGTGCCAGCCTTAGCACGAGGGGGACTGAAGCTTTCTTT. Translating it yields CASLSTRGTEAFF.

The gene calls are TRBV5-1 and TRBJ2-7; TRBD1 is a possible D gene (6 bases). Per germline, CDR1 SGHRS and CDR2 YFSETQ. This CDR3 comprises 13 residues. V was pared by 1 base and J by 2 bases, with 7 bases between. This chain's CDR3 is CASSLWTAYEQYF. DNA of the CDR3: TGCGCCAGCAGCTTGTGGACAGCCTACGAGCAGTACTTC.

The V gene is TRBV5-1, the J gene TRBJ2-7, with 9 bases aligning to TRBD1. Losses at the gene ends were 2 bases for V and 5 bases for J; bases not matched to a gene: 14. This CDR3 is 17 amino acids long. CDR1 and CDR2 from the germline V gene are SGHRS and YFSETQ. The DNA for the CDR3 is TGCGCCAGCAGCTTAGGCGAGTCCGGGACAGGGATCGACGAGCAGTACTTC. Translated: CASSLGESGTGIDEQYF. The whole variable domain, filled in from reference TRBV5-1 and TRBJ2-7, reads KAGVTQTPRYLIKTRGQQVTLSCSPISGHRSVSWYQQTPGQGLQFLFEYFSETQRNKGNFPGRFSGRQFSNSRSEMNVSTLELGDSALYLCASSLGESGTGIDEQYFGPGTRLTVT.

The genes are TRBV28 and TRBJ2-1; 9 bases match TRBD2. Germline loops: CDR1 MDHEN, CDR2 SYDVKM. This CDR3 is 16 amino acids long. V shed 7 bases, J shed 0 bases, and the junction held 7 bases outside the gene matches. The CDR3 sequence: CASISLAGSSYNEQFF. In DNA, the CDR3 is TGTGCCAGCATCTCTCTAGCGGGAAGCTCCTACAATGAGCAGTTCTTC.

V usage is TRBV5-6 and J usage is TRBJ2-3; 10 bases line up with TRBD2. J lost 2 bases, V lost 3 bases, and 12 bases had no gene match. The germline CDR1 and CDR2 sequences are SGHDT and YYEEEE. There are 18 residues in the CDR3. The chain's CDR3 is CASSSRARSGRVTDTQYF. Here the CDR3 DNA reads TGTGCCAGCAGCTCCCGGGCCCGAAGCGGGAGGGTCACAGATACGCAGTATTTT.

This chain connects TRBV15 to TRBJ2-1; 9 bases are shared with TRBD1. This CDR3 contains 16 residues. The junction had 8 bases not matched to a gene; V was cut back by 5 bases and J by 3 bases. Germline V gives CDR1 LNHNV, CDR2 YYDKDF (reference sequence). CDR3 loop: CATSARSGQGYNEQFF. Written as DNA, the CDR3 is TGTGCCACCAGCGCCAGATCGGGACAGGGCTACAATGAGCAGTTCTTC. Supplemented by reference TRBV15 and TRBJ2-1, the full variable domain reads DAMVIQNPRYQVTQFGKPVTLSCSQTLNHNVMYWYQQKSSQAPKLLFHYYDKDFNNEADTPDNFQSRRPNTSFCFLDIRSPGLGDTAMYLCATSARSGQGYNEQFFGPGTRLTVL.

A single count supports this clone. The rearrangement uses TRBV25-1 and TRBJ2-1; 11 nucleotides match TRBD2. With 5 bases clipped from V and 6 bases from J, the junction kept 6 bases outside the gene matches. The CDR3 is 15 residues long. Germline-derived CDR1 and CDR2 are MGHDK and SYGVNS. This CDR3 reads CASSKLAGVRNEQFF. The CDR3 nucleotides read TGTGCCAGCAGTAAACTAGCGGGAGTCCGCAATGAGCAGTTCTTC.

The chain couples TRBV25-1 to TRBJ1-1; no definite D call. CDR3 length: 13 residues. V shed 3 bases and J shed 7 bases, with 12 bases lying between them. Germline V gene lookup returns CDR1 MGHDK and CDR2 SYGVNS. In nucleotides, the CDR3 is TGTGCCAGCAGTGAGACCAAGCTTCGTGAAGCTTTCTTT. This gives the protein CASSETKLREAFF.

The rearrangement joins TRBV29-1 to TRBJ2-2; no clear D gene. Germline CDR1 SQVTM, CDR2 ANQGSEA. V lost 1 base and J lost 1, with 7 bases in between. The CDR3 totals 14 residues. The CDR3 nucleotides read TGCAGCGTTGAAGGGCTAAAGAACACCGGGGAGCTGTTTTTT. Translating gives CSVEGLKNTGELFF.

The rearrangement joins TRBV28 to TRBJ2-1, with 7 positions matching TRBD2. Germline lookup yields CDR1 MDHEN and CDR2 SYDVKM. The CDR3 loop spans 17 amino acids. V was pared by 5 bases and J by 7 bases, with 17 bases of the junction left unmatched. DNA for the CDR3: TGTGCCAGCAGTGAACAGCGGGAAAGTGGATTTAGTAATGAGCAGTTCTTC. Amino acid sequence: CASSEQRESGFSNEQFF.

This clone was detected once. CDR3 coding DNA: TGTGCCAGCAGCTTTACCTCCTACGAGCAGTACTTC. Protein product: CASSFTSYEQYF. This chain joins TRBV7-9 and TRBJ2-7, with D uncertain. Germline assignment: CDR1 SEHNR and CDR2 FQNEAQ (reference sequence). V lost 3 bases to trimming and J lost 0 bases, with 3 bases between them. This CDR3 is 12 amino acids long.

J is TRBJ2-3 and V is TRBV28; TRBD1 might be the D (6 bases). The V end lost 6 bases, the J end lost 6 bases, and 10 bases lay between the germline ends. The CDR3 sequence is 12 residues long. In germline, CDR1 is MDHEN, CDR2 SYDVKM. As DNA, the CDR3 is TGTGCCAGCAGGGACAGTATTGATACGCAGTATTTT. It yields the protein CASRDSIDTQYF.

This clone appeared once. The V and J genes are TRBV30 and TRBJ2-7; a possible D gene is TRBD2 (5 bases). Trimming pared 4 bases from V and 5 bases from J, leaving 15 bases between. CDR3 length: 13 amino acids. Germline V lookup: CDR1 GTSNPN, CDR2 SVGIG (reference sequence). The CDR3 reads CAWTGSRDHEQYF. Here the CDR3 DNA reads TGTGCCTGGACCGGATCGAGGGATCACGAGCAGTACTTC.

Written as DNA, the CDR3 is TGTGCCAGCAGTGCCCCGGGCAAAGGGGAGACCCAGTACTTC. Encoded protein: CASSAPGKGETQYF. V is TRBV27 and J is TRBJ2-5; D not resolved. CDR1 is MNHEY and CDR2 is SMNVEV in the germline V gene (reference sequence). This CDR3 is built from 14 residues. Trimming took off 5 bases at V and 5 bases at J, with 15 bases between the two ends.

This clone was seen just once. The V call is TRBV9, the J call TRBJ2-6; D is uncertain. The germline V gene encodes CDR1 SGDLS and CDR2 YYNGEE. The CDR3 has 15 amino acids. The germline V and J ends were trimmed by 4 bases and 0 bases, with 8 bases remaining between them. CDR3 in amino acids: CASSPGSSGANVLTF. The CDR3 nucleotides read TGTGCCAGCAGCCCGGGTAGCTCTGGGGCCAACGTCCTGACTTTC.

The V call is TRBV5-4, the J call TRBJ1-4, with D tentatively TRBD1 (6 bases). The V gene's germline CDR1 is SGHNT and CDR2 YYREEE (reference sequence). Deletions cut 4 bases from V and 3 bases from J, with 10 bases between. The CDR3 is 14 amino acids. The CDR3 DNA reads as TGTGCCAGCAGCCAGGGGTTACCTAATGAAAAACTGTTTTTT. As protein: CASSQGLPNEKLFF.